These 11 T cell receptor beta chains originate from one sample sequenced in a study of blood T cell repertoires in COVID-19. Sequencing used immunoSEQ multiplex PCR; TCRdb keeps in-frame clones, though not all of them. The data hold some 330,000 clones, with around 83% observed a single time. Sequenced sample: PBMCs or T cells enriched from blood (not recorded which). These receptors all stem from a woman between 45 and 65 years old who had recovered from COVID-19.

The chain combines TRBV27 with TRBJ1-2; D may be TRBD1 (5 bases). Per germline, CDR1 MNHEY and CDR2 SMNVEV (reference sequence). The CDR3 has 13 amino acids. Trimming removed 3 bases from V and 2 bases from J, with 7 bases in between. CDR3 in DNA: TGTGCCAGCAGTTTTTCAGGGAACTATGGCTACACCTTC. Encoded protein: CASSFSGNYGYTF.

The chain combines TRBV29-1 with TRBJ2-1, with D perhaps TRBD2 (5 bases). V shed 7 bases and J shed 7 bases, with 14 bases lying between them. CDR1 and CDR2 (germline): SQVTM, ANQGSEA. The CDR3 totals 12 residues. The CDR3 sequence is CSASGYQNEQFF. The CDR3 bases are TGCAGCGCATCGGGATACCAAAATGAGCAGTTCTTC.

The table lists this clone with a few counts. The J gene is TRBJ2-3, the V gene TRBV3-1 (or the pseudogene TRBV3-2); tentative D call: TRBD2 (5 bases). V shed 2 bases and J shed 5 bases, with 14 bases lying between them. The CDR3 has 15 residues. Germline loops: CDR1 LGHDT, CDR2 YNNKEL (reference sequence). The CDR3 sequence: CASSQSGLAQDTQYF. The CDR3 coding sequence is TGTGCCAGCAGCCAAAGCGGACTGGCCCAAGATACGCAGTATTTT.

The chain is built from TRBV7-9 and TRBJ1-1; a possible D gene is TRBD1 (5 bases). With 7 bases removed from V and 6 bases from J, the gap between germline ends came to 15 bases. CDR3 length: 13 amino acids. Germline V gives CDR1 SEHNR, CDR2 FQNEAQ (reference sequence). The CDR3, as DNA: TGTGCCAGCACCCATCCGGGGGACTCTGAAGCTTTCTTT. Translated: CASTHPGDSEAFF.

Notes on this clone: At the DNA level, this CDR3 is encoded by other sequences in the same sample as well. V is TRBV3-1 (or the pseudogene TRBV3-2) and J is TRBJ2-7, with D possibly matching TRBD1 (6 bases). Germline lookup yields CDR1 LGHDT and CDR2 YNNKEL (reference sequence). The CDR3 is 13 residues long. V gave up 2 bases and J gave up 1 base, with 6 bases separating them. CDR3 bases: TGTGCCAGCAGCCAACAGGGGTCCTACGAGCAGTACTTC. As protein: CASSQQGSYEQYF.

V and J are TRBV30 and TRBJ1-2; the D gene is possibly TRBD1 (6 bases). The length of the CDR3 is 9 residues. The germline CDR1 and CDR2 sequences are GTSNPN and SVGIG (reference sequence). V shed 6 bases and J shed 8 bases, with 7 bases lying between them. The CDR3 nucleotides are TGTGCCTGTGGGGGCGGCTACACCTTC. It yields the protein CACGGGYTF. Full variable domain (rest looked up from reference TRBV30 and TRBJ1-2): SQTIHQWPATLVQPVGSPLSLECTVEGTSNPNLYWYRQAAGRGLQLLFYSVGIGQISSEVPQNLSASRPQDRQFILSSKKLLLSDSGFYLCACGGGYTFGSGTRLTVV.

This rearrangement joins TRBV19 to TRBJ1-5, with 9 bases fitting TRBD1. Per the germline V gene, CDR1 is LNHDA and CDR2 is SQIVND (reference sequence). The trim removed 3 bases at V and 2 bases at J, leaving 8 bases unmatched. This CDR3 spans 17 amino acids. CDR3 in DNA: TGTGCCAGTAGTATCCCACAGGGGGCAGTAGGCAATCAGCCCCAGCATTTT. Translation gives CASSIPQGAVGNQPQHF.

This clone was seen only once. The chain uses TRBV7-8 and TRBJ1-1, with 8 bases aligning to TRBD1. CDR3 length: 15 amino acids. The V and J ends lost 5 bases and 0 bases, in that order; junction bases with no gene match: 5. Looked up from germline, CDR1 is SGHVS and CDR2 is FQNEAQ. The CDR3 sequence is CASSIDRGLNTEAFF. In nucleotides, the CDR3 is TGTGCCAGCAGCATCGACAGGGGATTGAACACTGAAGCTTTCTTT.

The gene calls are TRBV19 and TRBJ2-1; TRBD1 aligns across 8 bases. In germline, CDR1 is LNHDA, CDR2 SQIVND (reference sequence). CDR3 length: 15 residues. Losses at the gene ends were 7 bases for V and 8 bases for J; bases not matched to a gene: 13. The CDR3 reads CASTLTGTGNHEQFF. The CDR3 nucleotides are TGTGCCAGTACCCTGACCGGGACAGGTAATCATGAGCAGTTCTTC.

The J gene is TRBJ1-2, the V gene TRBV7-2; D unclear. Between the trimmed V and J ends, which lost 5 bases and 4 bases, there was a span of 14 bases. Germline V lookup: CDR1 SGHTA, CDR2 FQGNSA. This CDR3 is 14 amino acids long. The CDR3 DNA is TGTGCCAGCAGCCCAAGTGGAGCCCTCTATGGCTACACCTTC. Its protein is CASSPSGALYGYTF.

This rearrangement joins TRBV5-1 to TRBJ1-1; 10 bases agree with TRBD1. Trimming removed 4 bases from V and 4 bases from J; junction bases left unmatched: 7. Germline-derived CDR1 and CDR2 are SGHRS and YFSETQ. The CDR3 loop spans 15 amino acids. The CDR3 loop reads CASSGDRGRVTEAFF. DNA for the CDR3: TGCGCCAGCAGCGGAGACAGGGGGCGCGTCACTGAAGCTTTCTTT.